Here is one T cell receptor beta chain with its context. In the PCR, 60 Vbeta and 13 Jbeta primers were used. Sequencing was performed with immunoSEQ multiplex PCR; in TCRdb, only in-frame clones are kept and a portion is missing. The repertoire holds 270,000 or so clones, with around 90% as singletons. The data stem from a study of cytomegalovirus exposure and HLA in healthy donors. Sequencing input: PBMCs. This receptor was taken from a girl aged 2 to 10 in good health and CMV-seronegative.

DNA for the CDR3: TGTGCCAGTAGTACACGACAGGGCTTACGCGGGGAGCTGTTTTTT. Translated: CASSTRQGLRGELFF. V gene TRBV19 combines with J gene TRBJ2-2; 7 nucleotides match TRBD1. CDR3 length equals 15 residues. With V trimmed by 4 bases and J by 7 bases, 9 bases remained unmatched. Germline values: CDR1 LNHDA, CDR2 SQIVND (reference sequence).